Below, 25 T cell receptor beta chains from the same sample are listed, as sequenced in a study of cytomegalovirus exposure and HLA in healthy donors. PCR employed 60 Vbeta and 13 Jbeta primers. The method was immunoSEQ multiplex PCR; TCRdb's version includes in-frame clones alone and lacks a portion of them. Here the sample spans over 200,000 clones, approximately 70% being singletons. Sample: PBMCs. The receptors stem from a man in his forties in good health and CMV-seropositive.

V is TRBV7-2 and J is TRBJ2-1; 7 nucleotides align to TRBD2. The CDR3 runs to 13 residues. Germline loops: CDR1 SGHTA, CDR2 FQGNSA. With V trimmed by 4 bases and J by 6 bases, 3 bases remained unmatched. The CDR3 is CASSSSGGNEQFF. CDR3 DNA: TGTGCCAGCAGCTCCTCGGGAGGCAATGAGCAGTTCTTC.

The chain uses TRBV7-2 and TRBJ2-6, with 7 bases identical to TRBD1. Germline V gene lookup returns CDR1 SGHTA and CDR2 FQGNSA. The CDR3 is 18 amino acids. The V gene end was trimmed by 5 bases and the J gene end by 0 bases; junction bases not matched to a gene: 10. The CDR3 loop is CASSPLRDSGSGANVLTF. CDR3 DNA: TGTGCCAGCAGCCCACTCCGGGACAGCGGCTCTGGGGCCAACGTCCTGACTTTC.

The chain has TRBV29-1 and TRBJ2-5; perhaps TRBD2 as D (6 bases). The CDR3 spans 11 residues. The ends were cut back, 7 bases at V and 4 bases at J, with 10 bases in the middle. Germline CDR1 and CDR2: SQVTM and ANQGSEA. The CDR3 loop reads CSATRGETQYF. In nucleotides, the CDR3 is TGCAGCGCGACTAGGGGAGAGACCCAGTACTTC.

CDR3 sequence: CASSLVGRADLSGYTF. The DNA for the CDR3 is TGTGCCAGCAGCTTAGTTGGGAGGGCAGATTTAAGCGGCTACACCTTC. This chain uses TRBV7-6 with TRBJ1-2, with no clear D. The V gene's germline CDR1 is SGHVS and CDR2 FNYEAQ. The V and J ends lost 1 base and 8 bases respectively, with 20 bases between them. The CDR3 is 16 residues long.

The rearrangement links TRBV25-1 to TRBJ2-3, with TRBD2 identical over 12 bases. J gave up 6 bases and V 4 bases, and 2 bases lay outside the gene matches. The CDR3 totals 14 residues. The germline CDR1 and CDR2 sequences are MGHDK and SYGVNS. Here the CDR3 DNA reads TGTGCCAGCAGTGTCCTAGCGGGGGGGGATACGCAGTATTTT. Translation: CASSVLAGGDTQYF. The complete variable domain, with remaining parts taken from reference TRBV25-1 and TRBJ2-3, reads EADIYQTPRYLVIGTGKKITLECSQTMGHDKMYWYQQDPGMELHLIHYSYGVNSTEKGDLSSESTVSRIRTEHFPLTLESARPSHTSQYLCASSVLAGGDTQYFGPGTRLTVL.

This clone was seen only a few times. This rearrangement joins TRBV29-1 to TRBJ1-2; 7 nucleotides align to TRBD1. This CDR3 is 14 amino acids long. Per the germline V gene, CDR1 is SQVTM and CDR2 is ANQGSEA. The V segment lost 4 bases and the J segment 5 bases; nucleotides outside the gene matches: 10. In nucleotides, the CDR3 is TGCAGCGTTGTCCTGACAGGGAAGGGGTATGGCTACACCTTC. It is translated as CSVVLTGKGYGYTF.

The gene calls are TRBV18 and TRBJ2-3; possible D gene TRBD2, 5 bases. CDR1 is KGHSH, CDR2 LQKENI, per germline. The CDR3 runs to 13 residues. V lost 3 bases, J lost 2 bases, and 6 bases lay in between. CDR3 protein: CASSPGVTDTQYF. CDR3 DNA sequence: TGTGCCAGCTCACCCGGGGTCACAGATACGCAGTATTTT.

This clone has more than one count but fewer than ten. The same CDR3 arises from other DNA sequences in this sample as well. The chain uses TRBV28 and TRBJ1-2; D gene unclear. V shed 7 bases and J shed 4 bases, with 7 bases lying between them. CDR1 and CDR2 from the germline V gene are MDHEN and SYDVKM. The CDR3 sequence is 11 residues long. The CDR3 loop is CASTSGYGYTF. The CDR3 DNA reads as TGTGCCAGCACCTCAGGCTATGGCTACACCTTC.

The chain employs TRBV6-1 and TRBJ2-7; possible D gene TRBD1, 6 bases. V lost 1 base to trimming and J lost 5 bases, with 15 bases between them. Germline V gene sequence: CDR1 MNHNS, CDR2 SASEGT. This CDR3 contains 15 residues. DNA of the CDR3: TGTGCCAGCAGTGAAGAGGTCAGGGGATCCGACGAGCAGTACTTC. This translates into CASSEEVRGSDEQYF.

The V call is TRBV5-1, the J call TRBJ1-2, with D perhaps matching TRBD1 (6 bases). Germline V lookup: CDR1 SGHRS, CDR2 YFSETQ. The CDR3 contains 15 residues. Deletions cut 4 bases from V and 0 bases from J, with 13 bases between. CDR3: CASSPGAQTNYGYTF. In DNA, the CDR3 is TGCGCCAGCAGCCCAGGGGCCCAAACTAACTATGGCTACACCTTC. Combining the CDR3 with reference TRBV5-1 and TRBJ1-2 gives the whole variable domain KAGVTQTPRYLIKTRGQQVTLSCSPISGHRSVSWYQQTPGQGLQFLFEYFSETQRNKGNFPGRFSGRQFSNSRSEMNVSTLELGDSALYLCASSPGAQTNYGYTFGSGTRLTVV.

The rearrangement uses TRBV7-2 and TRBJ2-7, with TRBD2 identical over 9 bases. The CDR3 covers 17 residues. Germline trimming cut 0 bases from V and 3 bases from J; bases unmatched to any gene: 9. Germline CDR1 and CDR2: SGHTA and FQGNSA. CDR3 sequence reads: CASSLALSGGPLYEQYF. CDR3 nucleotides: TGTGCCAGCAGCTTAGCCCTTAGCGGGGGTCCACTCTACGAGCAGTACTTC.

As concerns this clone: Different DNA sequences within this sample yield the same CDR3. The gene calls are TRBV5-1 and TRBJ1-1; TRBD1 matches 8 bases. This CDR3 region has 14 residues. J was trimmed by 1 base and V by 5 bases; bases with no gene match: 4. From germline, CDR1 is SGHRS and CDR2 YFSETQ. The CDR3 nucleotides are TGCGCCAGCAGTTGGGGGACAGGGAACACTGAAGCTTTCTTT. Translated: CASSWGTGNTEAFF.

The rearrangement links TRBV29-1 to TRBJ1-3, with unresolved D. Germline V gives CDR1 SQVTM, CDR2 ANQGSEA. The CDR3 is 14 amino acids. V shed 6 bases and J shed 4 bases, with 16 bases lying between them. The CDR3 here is CSVLLQSRGNTIYF. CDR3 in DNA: TGCAGCGTCCTTTTACAGTCACGGGGAAACACCATATATTTT.

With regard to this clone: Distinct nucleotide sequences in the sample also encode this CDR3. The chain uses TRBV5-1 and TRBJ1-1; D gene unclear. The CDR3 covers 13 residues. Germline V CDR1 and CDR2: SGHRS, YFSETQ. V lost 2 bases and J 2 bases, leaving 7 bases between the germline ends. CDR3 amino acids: CASSFGGNTEAFF. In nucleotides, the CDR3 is TGCGCCAGCAGCTTTGGAGGTAACACTGAAGCTTTCTTT.

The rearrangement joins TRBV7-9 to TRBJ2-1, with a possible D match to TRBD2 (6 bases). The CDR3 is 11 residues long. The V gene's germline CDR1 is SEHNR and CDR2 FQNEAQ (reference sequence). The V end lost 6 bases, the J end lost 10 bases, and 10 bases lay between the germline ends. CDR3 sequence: CASSTGGEQFF. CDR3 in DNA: TGTGCCAGCAGTACTGGGGGGGAGCAGTTCTTC.

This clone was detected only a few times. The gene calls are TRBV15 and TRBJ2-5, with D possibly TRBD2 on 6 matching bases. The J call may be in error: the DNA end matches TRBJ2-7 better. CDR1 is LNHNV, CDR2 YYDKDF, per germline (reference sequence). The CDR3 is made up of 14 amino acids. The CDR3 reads CATSSGTSTYEQYF. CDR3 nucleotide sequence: TGTGCCACCAGCAGCGGGACTTCTACCTACGAGCAGTACTTC.

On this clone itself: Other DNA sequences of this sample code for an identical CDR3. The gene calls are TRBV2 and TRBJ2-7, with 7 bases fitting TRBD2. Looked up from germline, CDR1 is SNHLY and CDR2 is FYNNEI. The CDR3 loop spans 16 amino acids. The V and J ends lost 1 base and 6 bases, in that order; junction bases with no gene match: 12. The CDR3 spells CASSEGLALGGSEQYF. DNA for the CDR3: TGTGCCAGCAGTGAAGGACTAGCTCTCGGAGGGTCCGAGCAGTACTTC.

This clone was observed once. The DNA of the CDR3 is TGTGCCAGCAGCACCAACTTGGACAGGCGGGGCAATGAGCAGTTCTTC. Translating gives CASSTNLDRRGNEQFF. The gene calls are TRBV13 and TRBJ2-1; perhaps TRBD1 as D (7 bases). The CDR3 spans 16 residues. The V end lost 5 bases, the J end lost 6 bases, and 20 bases lay between the germline ends. Germline V gene lookup returns CDR1 PRHDT and CDR2 FYEKMQ (reference sequence).

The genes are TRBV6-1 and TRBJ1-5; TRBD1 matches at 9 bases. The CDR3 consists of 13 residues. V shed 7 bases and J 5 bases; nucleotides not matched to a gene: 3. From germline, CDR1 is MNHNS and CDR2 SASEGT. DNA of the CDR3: TGTGCCAGCATGAGGGACAGGGATCAGCCCCAGCATTTT. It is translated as CASMRDRDQPQHF.

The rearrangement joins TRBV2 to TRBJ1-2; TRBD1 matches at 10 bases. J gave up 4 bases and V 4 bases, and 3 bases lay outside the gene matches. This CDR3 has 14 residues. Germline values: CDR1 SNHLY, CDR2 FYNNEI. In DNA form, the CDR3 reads TGTGCCAGCAGTGCGGGACAGGGGAGCTATGGCTACACCTTC. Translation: CASSAGQGSYGYTF.

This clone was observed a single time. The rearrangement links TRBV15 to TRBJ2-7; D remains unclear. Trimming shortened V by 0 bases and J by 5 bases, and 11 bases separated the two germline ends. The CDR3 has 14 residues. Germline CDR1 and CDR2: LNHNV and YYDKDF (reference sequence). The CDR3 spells CATSRDVVSDEQYF. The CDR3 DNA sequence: TGTGCCACCAGCAGAGATGTGGTGAGCGACGAGCAGTACTTC. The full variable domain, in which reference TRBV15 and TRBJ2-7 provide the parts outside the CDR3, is DAMVIQNPRYQVTQFGKPVTLSCSQTLNHNVMYWYQQKSSQAPKLLFHYYDKDFNNEADTPDNFQSRRPNTSFCFLDIRSPGLGDTAMYLCATSRDVVSDEQYFGPGTRLTVT.

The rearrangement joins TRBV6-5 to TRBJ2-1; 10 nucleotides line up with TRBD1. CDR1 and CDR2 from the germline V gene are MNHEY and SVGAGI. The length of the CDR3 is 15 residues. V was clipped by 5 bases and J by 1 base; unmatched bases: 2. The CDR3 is CASSQGQGSYNEQFF. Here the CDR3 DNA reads TGTGCCAGCAGTCAGGGACAGGGGTCCTACAATGAGCAGTTCTTC.

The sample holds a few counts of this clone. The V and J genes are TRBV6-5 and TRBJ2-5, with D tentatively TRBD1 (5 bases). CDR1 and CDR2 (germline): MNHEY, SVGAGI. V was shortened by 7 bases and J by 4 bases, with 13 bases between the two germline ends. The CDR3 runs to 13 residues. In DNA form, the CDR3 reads TGTGCCAGCACAGAGACAAGGGGAGAGACCCAGTACTTC. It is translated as CASTETRGETQYF.

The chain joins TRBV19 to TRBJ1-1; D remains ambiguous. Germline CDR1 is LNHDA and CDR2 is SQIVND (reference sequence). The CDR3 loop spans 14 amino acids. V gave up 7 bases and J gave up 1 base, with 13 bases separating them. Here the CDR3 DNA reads TGTGCCAGTACCCCCCCCCGGGAGAACACTGAAGCTTTCTTT. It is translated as CASTPPRENTEAFF.

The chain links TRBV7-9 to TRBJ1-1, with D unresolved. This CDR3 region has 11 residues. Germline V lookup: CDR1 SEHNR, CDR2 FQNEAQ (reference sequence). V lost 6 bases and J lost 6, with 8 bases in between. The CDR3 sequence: CASSRSAEAFF. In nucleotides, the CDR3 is TGTGCCAGCAGTCGTTCCGCTGAAGCTTTCTTT.